This TCR beta chain was documented in a study of T cells in Graves' hyperthyroidism and ophthalmopathy. The junction had 1 base not matched to a gene; V was cut back by 3 bases and J by 5 bases. The CDR3 extends over 14 amino acids. Per the germline V gene, CDR1 is LNHDA and CDR2 is SQIVND (reference sequence). Broader study findings: Ophthalmopathy onset followed model prediction by a median about 6.9 months. Most thyroid clonotypes that were expanded above 0.001 also turned up in blood.

Amplified TCR beta CDR3 regions came from RNA transcripts. Primed by the HTBI set, a first-round RT-PCR was run on the TCR CDR3. TCRdb reanalysed the multiplex PCR reads using MiXCR and keeps one entry per CDR3 protein. The sample has 600,000 or so distinct CDR3 sequences, approximately 14% seen once; the top ten hold around 12%. This clonotype was detected a few times. What it binds is not known. The clonotype originates from a woman aged 45-59 years with Graves' ophthalmopathy. The sample consisted of blood. V gene TRBV19 combines with J gene TRBJ2-1, with 10 nucleotides matching TRBD2. The CDR3, as DNA: TGTGCCAGTAGTATTACTAGCGGGGACAATGAGCAGTTCTTC. Translation: CASSITSGDNEQFF.